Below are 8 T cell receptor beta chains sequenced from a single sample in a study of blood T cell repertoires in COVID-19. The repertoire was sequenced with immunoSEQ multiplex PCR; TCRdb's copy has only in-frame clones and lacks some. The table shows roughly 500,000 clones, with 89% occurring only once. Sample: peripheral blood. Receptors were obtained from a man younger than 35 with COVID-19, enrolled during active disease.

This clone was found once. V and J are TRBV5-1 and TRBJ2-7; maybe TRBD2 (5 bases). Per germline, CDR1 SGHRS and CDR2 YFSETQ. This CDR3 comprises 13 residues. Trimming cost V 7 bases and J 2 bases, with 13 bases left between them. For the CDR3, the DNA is TGCGCCAGCCGGAGGAGCGGAACCTACGAGCAGTACTTC. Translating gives CASRRSGTYEQYF.

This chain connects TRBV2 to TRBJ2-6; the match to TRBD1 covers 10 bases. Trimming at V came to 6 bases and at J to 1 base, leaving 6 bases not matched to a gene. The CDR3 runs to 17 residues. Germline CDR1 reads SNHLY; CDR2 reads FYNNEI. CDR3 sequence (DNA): TGTGCCAGCAGGTGGACAGGGGGGCTGTCTGGGGCCAACGTCCTGACTTTC. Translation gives CASRWTGGLSGANVLTF. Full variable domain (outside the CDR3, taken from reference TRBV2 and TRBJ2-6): EPEVTQTPSHQVTQMGQEVILRCVPISNHLYFYWYRQILGQKVEFLVSFYNNEISEKSEIFDDQFSVERPDGSNFTLKIRSTKLEDSAMYFCASRWTGGLSGANVLTFGAGSRLTVL.

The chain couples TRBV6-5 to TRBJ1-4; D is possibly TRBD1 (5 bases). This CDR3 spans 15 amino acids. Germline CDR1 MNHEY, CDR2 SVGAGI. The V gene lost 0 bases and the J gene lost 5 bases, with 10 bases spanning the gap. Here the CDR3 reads CASSYSWGGNEKLFF. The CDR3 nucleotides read TGTGCCAGCAGTTACTCGTGGGGGGGAAATGAAAAACTGTTTTTT.

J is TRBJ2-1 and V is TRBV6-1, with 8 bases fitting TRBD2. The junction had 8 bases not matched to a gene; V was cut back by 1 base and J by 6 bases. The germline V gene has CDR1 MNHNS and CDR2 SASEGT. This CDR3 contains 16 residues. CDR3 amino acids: CASSEVPGLGPNEQFF. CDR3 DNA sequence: TGTGCCAGCAGTGAAGTTCCGGGACTAGGCCCCAATGAGCAGTTCTTC.

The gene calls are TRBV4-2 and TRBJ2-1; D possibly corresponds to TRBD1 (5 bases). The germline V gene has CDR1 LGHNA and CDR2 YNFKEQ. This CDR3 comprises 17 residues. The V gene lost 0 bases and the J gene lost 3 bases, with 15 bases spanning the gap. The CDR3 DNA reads TGTGCCAGCAGCCAAGAAAGTGGGCTAGGGGACTACAATGAGCAGTTCTTC. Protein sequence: CASSQESGLGDYNEQFF.

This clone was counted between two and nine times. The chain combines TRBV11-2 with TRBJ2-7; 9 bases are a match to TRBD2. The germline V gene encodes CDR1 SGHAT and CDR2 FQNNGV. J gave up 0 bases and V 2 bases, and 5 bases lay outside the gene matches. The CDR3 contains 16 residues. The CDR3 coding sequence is TGTGCCAGCAGCTTACAACTAGCGGGTAGCTCCTACGAGCAGTACTTC. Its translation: CASSLQLAGSSYEQYF.

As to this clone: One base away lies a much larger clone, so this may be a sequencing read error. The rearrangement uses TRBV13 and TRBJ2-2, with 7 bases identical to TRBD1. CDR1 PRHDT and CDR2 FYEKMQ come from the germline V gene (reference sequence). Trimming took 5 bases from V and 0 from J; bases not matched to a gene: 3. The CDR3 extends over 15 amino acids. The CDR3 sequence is CASSKGGANTGELFF. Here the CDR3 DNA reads TGTGCCAGCAGCAAAGGGGGCGCGAACACCGGGGAGCTGTTTTTT.

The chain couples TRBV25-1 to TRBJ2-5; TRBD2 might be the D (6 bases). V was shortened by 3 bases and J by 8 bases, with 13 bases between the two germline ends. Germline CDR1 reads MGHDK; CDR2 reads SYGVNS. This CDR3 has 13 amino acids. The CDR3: CASSDPGGITQYF. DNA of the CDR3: TGTGCCAGCAGTGATCCCGGAGGGATAACCCAGTACTTC.